This TCR beta chain was obtained from a study of blood T cell repertoires in COVID-19. The J segment lost 4 bases and the V segment lost 4 bases, leaving 6 bases of the junction unmatched. This CDR3 spans 14 amino acids. Germline V gene sequence: CDR1 SGHDN, CDR2 FVKESK. Assay used: immunoSEQ multiplex PCR; TCRdb lists only in-frame clones, some missing. There are around 220,000 clones in the sample; approximately 80% occur only once, and less than 8% lies in the top ten. This sequence was found in a woman aged 40 to 49 with acute COVID-19. The V gene is TRBV14, the J gene TRBJ1-1; 7 bases are shared with TRBD1. Sequencing input: PBMCs or T cells enriched from blood (not recorded which). The CDR3 DNA reads TGTGCCAGCAGCCTCAACAGGGGAGGCACTGAAGCTTTCTTT. This sequence encodes CASSLNRGGTEAFF. The full variable domain, rest sourced from reference TRBV14 and TRBJ1-1, is EAGVTQFPSHSVIEKGQTVTLRCDPISGHDNLYWYRRVMGKEIKFLLHFVKESKQDESGMPNNRFLAERTGGTYSTLKVQPAELEDSGVYFCASSLNRGGTEAFFGQGTRLTVV.